This T cell receptor beta chain is from a study of beta chain features in type 1 diabetes listed by TCRdb under 2018. Some background on the complete study: Patients and healthy donors did not differ in mean age, gender distribution, total cell number or subset yield. Across all samples, some 99 million sorted cells were examined, and cell number per subset correlated strongly with RNA yield. In the study, recently diagnosed type 1 diabetes patients and matched healthy donors were compared on the TCRB repertoires of their sorted circulating CD4+ T cell subsets. Whereas all 30 or so donors provided naive and central memory subsets, regulatory and stem cell-like memory subsets were isolated from just 8 patients and roughly 8 healthy donors.

The table lists this clone with a few counts. Its antigen is not yet known. Per-base quality was not reported, and no clone a single base away is much larger than it. From each donor, a single peripheral blood sample of approximately 0.11 L on average was drawn into heparinised tubes. A BD FACSAria II was used to sort naive, central memory, regulatory and stem cell-like memory CD4+ T cells with a panel that included CD45RO, CCR7, CD25, CD127, CD95 and CD27. Purity was above 98% for every sorted population. Right away, PBMCs were isolated by Lymphoprep density gradient centrifugation and were stained directly, with no culture step. So that batch effects would be minimized, each experiment stained and sorted samples in pairs, pairing one healthy donor with one patient. The V end loses 8 bases and the J end loses 4 bases, and a stretch of 14 bases separates them. Its CDR3 holds 13 amino acids, cysteine through phenylalanine. Here the CDR3 DNA is all that survives: 39 bases in frame from base 1. The germline V gene supplies CDR1 SGHVS and CDR2 FQNEAQ.

The entire isolated RNA was reverse transcribed using the High Capacity cDNA Reverse Transcription Kit, and thus expressed TCRB transcripts were sequenced. Deep immunoSEQ sequencing was applied to naive, central memory and regulatory T cell samples, giving an average of about 3.4 million total reads per sample. Sorted cells were lysed in RLT buffer and RNA was extracted with DNase-treated RNeasy Micro or Mini kits, depending on cell number. To prevent cross-contamination, every cell subset was processed on its own, while patient and healthy donor samples were processed together. The immunoSEQ multiplex PCR was used to amplify TCRB sequences from cDNA, generating 87-bp fragments that spanned the CDR3 region. Amplicons were sequenced on the Illumina HiSeq platform. The original methods were these. PCR bias was computationally corrected using synthetic template baselines, reads within Hamming distance 2 were collapsed, and singletons that could not be merged were discarded. Reads were aligned to IMGT to assign V, D and J genes, CDR3 length, and insertions or deletions at six rearrangement sites. Within each subset, clonotype counts were normalized to sorted cell number, and only after that were true diversity and Gini coefficients computed with the tcR R package. Repertoire sharing was quantified using the overlap coefficient calculated on TCRB nucleotide sequences. Not all clones reach the TCRdb copy of this immuneACCESS table, which keeps in-frame sequences only. Checked studies attribute under half of the gap to unresolved V genes and leave the rest unexplained. That table is the source of V, J and clone size, and D and trimming were worked out from the DNA. Across this sample there are about 150,000 clones, with 7.5% to 10% seen only once. About 0.6% of the sample goes to the ten largest clones.

Study-wide findings and limitations: PCR might favor shorter templates, but patient and control samples were amplified and corrected together, so any skew would affect both groups equally. Because cDNA was sequenced instead of genomic DNA, highly expressing activated cells could be over-represented, though the groups showed no difference in activation or CD3 levels. Because small numbers of individuals were included in the HLA sub-analyses, any influence of HLA type on TCRB rearrangement was left unresolved. Type 1 diabetes patients showed a moderate but significant shortening of TCRB CDR3 length in all four CD4+ subsets. Patients with type 1 diabetes made fewer insertions and deleted more nucleotides at VDJ recombination sites, implying thymic rearrangement abnormalities. Naive, central memory and regulatory TCRB repertoires appeared more similar among patients than among healthy donors.

The sequenced sample was central memory CD4+ T cells from blood. This TCR derives from a man aged 18 to 35 in good health. The chain joins TRBV7-8 to TRBJ1-1; tentative D gene TRBD1, with 5 bases matching. The bases are TGTGCCAGCGGGACTTCGCGGATCACTGAAGCTTTCTTT. It is translated as CASGTSRITEAFF.